This is a list of T cell receptor beta chains from one sample in a study of T cells in Graves' hyperthyroidism and ophthalmopathy. TCRdb fed the multiplex PCR reads into MiXCR, producing one record per CDR3 protein. The top ten hold 11% of the sample, which has 400,000 to 550,000 distinct CDR3 sequences, approximately 25% seen once. Sequencing was done on a sample of blood. These receptors were collected from a woman in her 30s with Graves' ophthalmopathy. CDR3s include the opening cysteine and the closing phenylalanine or tryptophan. The D gene is left open where the match is weak. Size tells how often a clone was seen (once, few, many) or the class of an expanded clone, and some rows leave it out.

j_gene,d_gene,v_gene,abundance,CDR3aa,CDR3nt
TRBJ1-1,-,TRBV29-1,-,CSVEEGKAFF,TGCAGCGTTGAAGAGGGAAAAGCTTTCTTT
TRBJ2-2,TRBD1,TRBV12-3/TRBV12-4,many,CASSLAGTGAGELFF,TGTGCCAGCAGTTTAGCCGGGACAGGGGCCGGGGAGCTGTTTTTT
TRBJ2-7,TRBD1,TRBV6-4,-,CASSDPGTGHFF,TGTGCCAGCAGTGACCCGGGGACAGGGCATTTCTTC
TRBJ2-7,TRBD1,TRBV15,many,CATSRDWGTGQDYEQYF,TGTGCCACCAGCAGAGATTGGGGCACGGGACAGGACTACGAGCAGTACTTC
TRBJ1-2,TRBD1,TRBV6-1,many,CASSRQGNNYGYTF,TGTGCCAGCAGCAGACAGGGAAATAACTATGGCTACACCTTC
TRBJ2-2,-,TRBV6-2/TRBV6-3,many,CASSYFRTAPMRNTGELFF,TGTGCCAGCAGTTACTTCAGGACAGCCCCAATGAGGAACACCGGGGAGCTGTTTTTT
TRBJ2-7,-,TRBV7-2,-,CASSSRGTSSYEQYF,TGTGCCAGCAGCTCGAGGGGGACAAGCTCCTACGAGCAGTACTTC
TRBJ2-5,TRBD1,TRBV5-1,many,CASSKGTGGSLETQYF,TGCGCCAGCAGCAAAGGCACAGGGGGCTCCCTTGAGACCCAGTACTTC
TRBJ1-1,TRBD1,TRBV11-2,many,CASSFPWTGPNTEAFF,TGTGCCAGCAGCTTCCCGTGGACAGGGCCGAACACTGAAGCTTTCTTT
TRBJ2-5,-,TRBV10-3,-,CAIRSSTSGETQYF,TGTGCCATCAGGTCGTCGACATCGGGGGAGACCCAGTACTTC
TRBJ1-5,-,TRBV6-1,-,CASCASKNQPQHF,TGTGCCAGCTGCGCCAGTAAAAATCAGCCCCAGCATTTT
TRBJ1-1,TRBD1,TRBV6-5,many,CASSYLWTGANTEAFF,TGTGCCAGCAGTTACCTCTGGACAGGGGCGAACACTGAAGCTTTCTTT
TRBJ2-7,-,TRBV13,few,CASSLVGGENEQYF,TGTGCCAGCAGCTTGGTAGGTGGGGAAAACGAGCAGTACTTC
TRBJ1-2,TRBD1,TRBV6-1,-,CACTRRTGGREFDYGYTF,TGTGCCTGCACTAGAAGAACAGGGGGAAGGGAGTTTGACTATGGCTACACCTTC
TRBJ2-5,TRBD1,TRBV7-4,-,CASSLIPGQSHQETQYF,TGTGCCAGCAGCTTAATCCCGGGACAGTCACACCAAGAGACCCAGTACTTC
TRBJ2-2,TRBD1,TRBV5-1,many,CASRRGQGDTGELFF,TGCGCCAGCAGGAGAGGACAGGGGGACACCGGGGAGCTGTTTTTT
TRBJ2-7,TRBD1,TRBV28,many,CASSPGQGFYGQYF,TGTGCCAGCAGTCCGGGACAGGGTTTTTATGGGCAGTACTTC
TRBJ2-7,-,TRBV24-1,many,CATGSWGKSSYEQYF,TGTGCCACCGGGTCATGGGGAAAAAGCTCCTACGAGCAGTACTTC
TRBJ1-1,-,TRBV6-1,-,CASSPPGRARNTEAFF,TGTGCCAGCAGTCCCCCTGGACGGGCGAGGAACACTGAAGCTTTCTTT
TRBJ2-7,-,TRBV27,many,CASSGGGGPYEQYF,TGTGCCAGTTCCGGAGGAGGGGGCCCCTACGAGCAGTACTTC
TRBJ2-5,TRBD2,TRBV20-1,many,CSATTSGGAGETQYF,TGCAGTGCCACGACTAGCGGGGGGGCCGGGGAGACCCAGTACTTC
TRBJ1-2,TRBD1,TRBV5-1,many,CASSLRARGENYGYTF,TGCGCCAGCAGCCTTAGAGCCAGGGGGGAGAACTATGGCTACACCTTC
TRBJ2-7,-,TRBV4-1,-,CASSQDLWPGSEQYF,TGCGCCAGCAGCCAAGATCTCTGGCCCGGCAGCGAGCAGTACTTC
TRBJ1-2,-,TRBV6-5,-,CASSYSNSRGYGYTF,TGTGCCAGCAGTTACAGCAACAGTCGAGGCTATGGCTACACCTTC
TRBJ2-7,-,TRBV10-3,-,CAISESRNEQYF,TGTGCCATCAGTGAGTCTCGGAACGAGCAGTACTTC
TRBJ1-5,-,TRBV19,many,CASSIDGQIGGNQPQHF,TGTGCCAGTAGTATAGACGGACAAATCGGGGGCAATCAGCCCCAGCATTTT
TRBJ1-1,TRBD1,TRBV7-3,many,CASSSTPGTGGTEAFF,TGTGCCAGCAGCTCAACCCCCGGGACAGGGGGCACTGAAGCTTTCTTT
TRBJ1-2,-,TRBV7-3,few,CASSLGGDGYGYTF,TGTGCCAGCAGCTTAGGGGGGGACGGCTATGGCTACACCTTC
TRBJ1-5,-,TRBV19,many,CATRTRNQPQHF,TGTGCCACGAGGACGAGAAATCAGCCCCAGCATTTT
TRBJ2-7,-,TRBV20-1,many,CSARDEGGSFYEQYF,TGCAGTGCTAGAGATGAGGGGGGGTCGTTTTACGAGCAGTACTTC
TRBJ2-6,-,TRBV18,-,CASSRAGRTGANVLTF,TGTGCCAGCTCACGTGCAGGGCGGACCGGGGCCAACGTCCTGACTTTC
TRBJ2-7,-,TRBV11-2,few,CASSREPDHEQYF,TGTGCCAGCAGCCGCGAGCCAGACCACGAGCAGTACTTC
TRBJ1-5,-,TRBV6-7,-,CASSYLGTGSNQPQHF,TGTGCCAGCAGTTACTTGGGGACCGGGAGCAATCAGCCCCAGCATTTT
TRBJ2-7,-,TRBV27,many,CASSLMSSSYEQYF,TGTGCCAGCAGTTTAATGTCGAGCTCCTACGAGCAGTACTTC
TRBJ1-5,TRBD1,TRBV3-1,many,CASGQYEGAREPQHF,TGTGCCAGCGGTCAATATGAGGGGGCGAGGGAGCCCCAGCATTTT
TRBJ1-1,-,TRBV12-3/TRBV12-4,many,CASSHRVNTEAFF,TGTGCCAGCAGTCATAGGGTAAACACTGAAGCTTTCTTT
TRBJ2-7,-,TRBV3-1,-,CASRGEFDEQYF,TGTGCCAGCAGGGGGGAGTTTGACGAGCAGTACTTC